One and the same sample provided the 8 T cell receptor beta chains below, sequenced in a study of T-cell reconstitution after alpha-beta-depleted transplantation in children. The library targeted TCRbeta and was prepared with unique molecular identifiers. In TCRdb, the PCR reads were re-called with MiXCR into one record per CDR3 protein. The data contain 400,000 to 450,000 distinct CDR3 sequences, approximately 41% of them singletons. Sample: PBMCs, taken before TCRalphabeta/CD19-depleted stem cell transplant. Source of these receptors: a girl aged 2-10 years with aplastic anemia, due to receive a stem cell transplant.

The V call is TRBV6-2 or TRBV6-3, the J call TRBJ1-1; a possible D gene is TRBD1 (5 bases). Trimming took off 0 bases at V and 7 bases at J, with 15 bases between the two ends. The CDR3 sequence is 15 residues long. Germline-derived CDR1 and CDR2 are MNHEY and SVGEGT. The CDR3 is CASSYSIGGTGEAFF. CDR3 coding DNA: TGTGCCAGCAGTTACTCTATTGGGGGTACTGGTGAAGCTTTCTTT.

V and J are TRBV27 and TRBJ2-1, with TRBD2 matching 13 bases. The V gene's germline CDR1 is MNHEY and CDR2 SMNVEV (reference sequence). The CDR3 covers 18 residues. With 6 bases clipped from V and 7 bases from J, the junction kept 15 bases outside the gene matches. The CDR3 DNA reads TGTGCCAGCAGCCCCCGGGGAAGCGGGACTAGCGGGGTTAATGAGCAGTTCTTC. Its translation: CASSPRGSGTSGVNEQFF.

The V gene is TRBV20-1, the J gene TRBJ2-3; 10 nucleotides match TRBD2. Germline V gives CDR1 DFQATT, CDR2 SNEGSKA (reference sequence). The CDR3 consists of 20 residues. Unmatched junction bases numbered 19, after V lost 0 bases and J lost 4 bases. The CDR3 protein is CSARDLRGASGGPSADTQYF. As DNA, the CDR3 is TGCAGTGCTAGAGATCTTAGGGGGGCTAGCGGGGGCCCAAGCGCAGATACGCAGTATTTT.

The chain employs TRBV28 and TRBJ2-7; D not resolved. The ends were cut back, 8 bases at V and 3 bases at J, with 20 bases in the middle. Germline CDR1 is MDHEN and CDR2 is SYDVKM. The CDR3 has 15 residues. CDR3 sequence (DNA): TGTGCCAGCGCCCTACCCCTGGGATCGAGCTACGAGCAGTACTTC. The encoded protein is CASALPLGSSYEQYF.

This chain uses TRBV20-1 with TRBJ2-7; D might be TRBD2 (6 bases). The CDR3 extends over 15 amino acids. With 0 bases removed from V and 0 bases from J, the gap between germline ends came to 12 bases. CDR1 and CDR2 (germline): DFQATT, SNEGSKA (reference sequence). In nucleotides, the CDR3 is TGCAGTGCTAGAGATCGCCTAGCGCTCTCCTACGAGCAGTACTTC. Its translation: CSARDRLALSYEQYF.

This chain connects TRBV4-1 to TRBJ2-2; 8 positions match TRBD2. V lost 0 bases and J lost 4; bases outside the gene matches: 7. This CDR3 spans 17 amino acids. The germline CDR1 and CDR2 sequences are MGHRA and YSYEKL. CDR3 DNA sequence: TGCGCCAGCAGCCAAGATAGGCGGACTAGCCGCACCGGGGAGCTGTTTTTT. Its translation is CASSQDRRTSRTGELFF.

This clonotype was seen at least ten times. A read error may produce the germline difference seen at one junction end. The rearrangement links TRBV6-5 to TRBJ1-1; D gene ambiguous. The CDR3 extends over 18 amino acids. CDR1 is MNHEY, CDR2 SVGAGI, per germline. In nucleotides, the CDR3 is TGTGCCAGCAGTTACTCCAATTTACATGATCTAATGAACGCTGAAGCTTTCTTT. Translating gives CASSYSNLHDLMNAEAFF.

The table lists this clonotype with a few counts. CDR3 protein: CASSPPGRAQYF. In nucleotides, the CDR3 is TGTGCCAGCAGCCCTCCAGGGAGGGCGCAGTATTTT. V usage is TRBV3-1 and J usage is TRBJ2-3; 7 positions agree with TRBD2. The trim removed 4 bases at V and 10 bases at J, leaving 5 bases unmatched. This CDR3 contains 12 residues. Germline CDR1 reads LGHDT; CDR2 reads YNNKEL (reference sequence).